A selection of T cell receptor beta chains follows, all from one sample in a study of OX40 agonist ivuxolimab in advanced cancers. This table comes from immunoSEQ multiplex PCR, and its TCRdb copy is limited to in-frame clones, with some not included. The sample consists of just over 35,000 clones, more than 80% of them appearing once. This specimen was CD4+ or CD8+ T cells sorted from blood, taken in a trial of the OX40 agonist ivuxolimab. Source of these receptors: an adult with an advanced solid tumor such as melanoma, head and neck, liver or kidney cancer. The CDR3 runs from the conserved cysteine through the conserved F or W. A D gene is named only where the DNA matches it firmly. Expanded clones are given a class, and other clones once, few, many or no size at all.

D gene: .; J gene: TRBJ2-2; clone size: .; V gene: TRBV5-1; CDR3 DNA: TGCGCCAGCAGCTTCGGGAGTCGGGACACCGGGGAGCTGTTTTTT; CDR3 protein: CASSFGSRDTGELFF
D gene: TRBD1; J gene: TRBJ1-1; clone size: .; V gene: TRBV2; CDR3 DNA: TGTGCCAGCAGTGGGACAGGTGGGACTGAAGCTTTCTTT; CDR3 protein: CASSGTGGTEAFF
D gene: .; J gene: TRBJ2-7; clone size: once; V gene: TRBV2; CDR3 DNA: TGTGCCAGCGAAGGGGAGCCCTCCTACGAGCAGTACTTC; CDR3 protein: CASEGEPSYEQYF
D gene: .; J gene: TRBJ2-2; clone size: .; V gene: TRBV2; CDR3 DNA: TGTGCCAGCAGTGAAACGGGGCAGGGATACACCGGGGAGCTGTTTTTT; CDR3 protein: CASSETGQGYTGELFF
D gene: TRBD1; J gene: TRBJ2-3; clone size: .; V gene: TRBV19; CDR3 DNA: TGTGCCAGTAGCCAATACCACCGGGACAGGGAAGGCACGCAGTATTTT; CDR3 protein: CASSQYHRDREGTQYF
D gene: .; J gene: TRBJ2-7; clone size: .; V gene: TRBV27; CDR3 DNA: TGTGCCAGCAGTCCTCCCTCCTACGAGCAGTACTTC; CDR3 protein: CASSPPSYEQYF
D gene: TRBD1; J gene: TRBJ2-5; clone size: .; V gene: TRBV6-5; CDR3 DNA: TGTGCCAGCAGATTACAGGGGGAGGAGTACTTC; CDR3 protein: CASRLQGEEYF
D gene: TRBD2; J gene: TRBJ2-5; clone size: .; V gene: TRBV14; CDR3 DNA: TGTGCCAGCAGCCCTCGGCTCGGACTAGCGGGGCAAGAGACCCAGTACTTC; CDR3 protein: CASSPRLGLAGQETQYF
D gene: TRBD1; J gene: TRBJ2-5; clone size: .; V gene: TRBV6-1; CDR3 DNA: TGTGCCACCATAACAGGGGGGGAGACCCAGTACTTC; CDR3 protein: CATITGGETQYF
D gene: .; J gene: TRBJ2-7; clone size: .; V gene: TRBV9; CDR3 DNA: TGTGCCAGCAGCCCCCGTGGGGGAGGCTACGAGCAGTACTTC; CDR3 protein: CASSPRGGGYEQYF
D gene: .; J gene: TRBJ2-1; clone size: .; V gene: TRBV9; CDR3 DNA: TGTGCCAGCAGCGACCCTGGGGCAGTGTACAATGAGCAGTTCTTC; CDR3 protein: CASSDPGAVYNEQFF
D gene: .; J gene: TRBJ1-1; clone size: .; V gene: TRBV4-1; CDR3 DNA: TGCGCCAGCAGCCAAGCCTCTCAAGGGAGCAGGTTGAACACTGAAGCTTTCTTT; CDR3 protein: CASSQASQGSRLNTEAFF
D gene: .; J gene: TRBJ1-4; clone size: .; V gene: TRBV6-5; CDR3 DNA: TGTGCCAGCAGTTACTTGTCAGCAACTAATGAAAAACTGTTTTTT; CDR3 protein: CASSYLSATNEKLFF
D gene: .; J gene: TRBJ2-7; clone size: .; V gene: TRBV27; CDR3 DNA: TGTGCCAGCAGTAGTGGGAGCTCCTACGAGCAGTACTTC; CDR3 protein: CASSSGSSYEQYF
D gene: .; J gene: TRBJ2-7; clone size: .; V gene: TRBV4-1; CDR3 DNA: TGCGCCAGCAGCACAATGTTCGAGTACGAGCAGTACTTC; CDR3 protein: CASSTMFEYEQYF
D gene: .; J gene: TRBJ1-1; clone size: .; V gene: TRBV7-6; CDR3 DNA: TGTGCCAGCAGCCCAACTCGCGGAGTGAACACTGAAGCTTTCTTT; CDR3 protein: CASSPTRGVNTEAFF
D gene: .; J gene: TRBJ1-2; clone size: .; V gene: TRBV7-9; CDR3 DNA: TGTGCCAGCAGCTCCGGACGGCTCTATGGCTACACCTTC; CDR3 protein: CASSSGRLYGYTF
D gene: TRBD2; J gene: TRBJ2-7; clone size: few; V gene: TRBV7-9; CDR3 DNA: TGTGCCAGCAGCTTGGTCGAGCGGGAGGACTCCTACGAGCAGTACTTC; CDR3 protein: CASSLVEREDSYEQYF
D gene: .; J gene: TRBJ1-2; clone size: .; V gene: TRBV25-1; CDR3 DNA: TGTGCCAGCAGTGAATCGGGAACCCGCTATGGCTACACCTTC; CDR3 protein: CASSESGTRYGYTF
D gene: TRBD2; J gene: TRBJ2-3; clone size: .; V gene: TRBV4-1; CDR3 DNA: TGCGCCAGCAGCCTCAATAGCGGGGGGGCCCAGCGTACGCAGTATTTT; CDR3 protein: CASSLNSGGAQRTQYF
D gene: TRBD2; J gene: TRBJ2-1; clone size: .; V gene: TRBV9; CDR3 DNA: TGTGCCAGCAGCGTCCGCGCCCTCCTACTAGCGGGAGTAGGCAATGAGCAGTTCTTC; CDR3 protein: CASSVRALLLAGVGNEQFF
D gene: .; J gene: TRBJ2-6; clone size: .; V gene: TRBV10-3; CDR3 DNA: TGTGCCATCAGTGGCTCGGGATATGGGGCCAACGTCCTGACTTTC; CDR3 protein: CAISGSGYGANVLTF
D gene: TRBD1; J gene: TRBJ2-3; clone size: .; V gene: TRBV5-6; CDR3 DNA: TGTGCCAGCAAGGGGGCAGCTAGCACAGATACGCAGTATTTT; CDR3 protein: CASKGAASTDTQYF
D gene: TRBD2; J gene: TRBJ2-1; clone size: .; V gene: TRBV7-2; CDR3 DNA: TGTGCCAGCAGCTCCAGCGGGGGGGTCTACAATGAGCAGTTCTTC; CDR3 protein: CASSSSGGVYNEQFF
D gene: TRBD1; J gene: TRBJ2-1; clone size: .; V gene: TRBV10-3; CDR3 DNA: TGTGCCATCAGTGTCGGGACAGAAGGCAATGAGCAGTTCTTC; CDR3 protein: CAISVGTEGNEQFF
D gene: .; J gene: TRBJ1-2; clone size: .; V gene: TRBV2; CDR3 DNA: TGTGCCAGCAGTGAAGCGGGAGCAGGGGTTGGCTACACCTTC; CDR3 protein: CASSEAGAGVGYTF
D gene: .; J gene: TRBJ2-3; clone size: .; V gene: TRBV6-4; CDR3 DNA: TGTGCCAGCAGTGTAGACAGTTATAGCACAGATACGCAGTATTTT; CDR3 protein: CASSVDSYSTDTQYF
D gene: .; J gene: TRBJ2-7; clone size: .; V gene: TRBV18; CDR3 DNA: TGTGCCAGCTCACCAGAGGGCCGGTGGGGGACCTACGAGCAGTACTTC; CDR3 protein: CASSPEGRWGTYEQYF
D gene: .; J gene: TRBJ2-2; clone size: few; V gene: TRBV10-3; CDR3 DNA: TGTGCCATCACGGGATCCGGGGAGCTGTTTTTT; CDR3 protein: CAITGSGELFF
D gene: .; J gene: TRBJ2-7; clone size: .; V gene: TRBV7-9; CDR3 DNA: TGTGCCAGCAGCTCAACTGACATTTACTCCTACGAGCAGTACTTC; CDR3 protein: CASSSTDIYSYEQYF
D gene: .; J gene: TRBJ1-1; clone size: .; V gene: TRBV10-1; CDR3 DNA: TGCGCCACCCACCGCTTTTTGAACACTGAAGCTTTCTTT; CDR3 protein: CATHRFLNTEAFF
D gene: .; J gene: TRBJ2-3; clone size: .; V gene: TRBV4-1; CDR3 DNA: TGCGCCAGCAGCCATTTTGAACTTGGCACAGATACGCAGTATTTT; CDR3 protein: CASSHFELGTDTQYF
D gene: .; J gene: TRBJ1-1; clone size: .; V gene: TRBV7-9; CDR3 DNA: TGTGCCAGCAGCCATCTAGGTGGGAACACTGAAGCTTTCTTT; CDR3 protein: CASSHLGGNTEAFF
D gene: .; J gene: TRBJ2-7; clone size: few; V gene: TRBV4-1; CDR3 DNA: TGCGCCAGCAGCCAAGAAGGGGGTTCATCCTCCTACGAGCAGTACTTC; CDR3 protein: CASSQEGGSSSYEQYF
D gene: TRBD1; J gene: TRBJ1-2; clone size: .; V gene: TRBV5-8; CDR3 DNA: TGTGCCAGCAGCTTGGGGACAGGGGCCTACTATGGCTACACCTTC; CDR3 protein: CASSLGTGAYYGYTF
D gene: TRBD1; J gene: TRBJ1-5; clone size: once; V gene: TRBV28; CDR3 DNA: TGTGCCAGCAGTCCTCTACAGGGGAATAGCAATCAGCCCCAGCATTTT; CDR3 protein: CASSPLQGNSNQPQHF
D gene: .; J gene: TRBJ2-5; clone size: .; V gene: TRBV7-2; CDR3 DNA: TGTGCCAGCAGCCCTCTACTCTTGGGACCGACGGAGACCCAGTACTTC; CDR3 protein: CASSPLLLGPTETQYF
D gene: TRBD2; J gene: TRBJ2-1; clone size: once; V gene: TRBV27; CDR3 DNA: TGTGCCAGCAGTTTCTCCCTGACTAGCGCCACCTACAATGAGCAGTTCTTC; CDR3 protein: CASSFSLTSATYNEQFF
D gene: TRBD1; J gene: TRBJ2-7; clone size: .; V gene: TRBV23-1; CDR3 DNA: TGCGCCAGCAGTCAATCGCGGCAGGGGGCATACGAGCAGTACTTC; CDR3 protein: CASSQSRQGAYEQYF
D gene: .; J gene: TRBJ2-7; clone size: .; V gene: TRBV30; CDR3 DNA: TGTGCCTGGAGTTGGCAGGACCTCGTGGACGAGCAGTACTTC; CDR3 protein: CAWSWQDLVDEQYF
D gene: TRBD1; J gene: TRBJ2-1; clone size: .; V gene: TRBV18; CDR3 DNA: TGTGCCAGCTCATCGACCGGACAGGGGGTGGGGAGGTCTTTCTTC; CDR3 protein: CASSSTGQGVGRSFF
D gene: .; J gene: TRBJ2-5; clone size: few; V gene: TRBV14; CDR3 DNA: TGTGCCAGCAGCCCGTCGACAGGTTCACGGAGATTTGAGGATCAAGAGACCCAGTACTTC; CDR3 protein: CASSPSTGSRRFEDQETQYF
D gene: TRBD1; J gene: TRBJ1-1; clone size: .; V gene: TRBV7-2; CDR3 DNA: TGTGCCAGCAGCTTAGCTCCGCCCGGGACAGGCTTGAACACTGAAGCTTTCTTT; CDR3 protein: CASSLAPPGTGLNTEAFF
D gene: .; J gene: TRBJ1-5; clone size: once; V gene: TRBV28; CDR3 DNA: TGTGCCAGCAGCCTTACAGGGTTTGATCCTCATCAGCCCCAGCATTTT; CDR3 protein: CASSLTGFDPHQPQHF
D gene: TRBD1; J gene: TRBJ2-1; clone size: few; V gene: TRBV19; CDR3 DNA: TGTGCCAGTAGTCCCTCCAGGGGGTCCTACAATGAGCAGTTCTTC; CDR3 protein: CASSPSRGSYNEQFF
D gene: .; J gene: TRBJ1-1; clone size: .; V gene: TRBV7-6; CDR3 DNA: TGTGCCAGCAGTCGCAACTCAGGGGCGGGTATGAACACTGAAGCTTTCTTT; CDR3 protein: CASSRNSGAGMNTEAFF
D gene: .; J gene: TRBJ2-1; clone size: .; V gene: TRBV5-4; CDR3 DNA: TGTGCCAGCAGCGTGGATCCAGACAATGAGCAGTTCTTC; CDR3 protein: CASSVDPDNEQFF
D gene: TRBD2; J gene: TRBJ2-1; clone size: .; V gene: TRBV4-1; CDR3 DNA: TGCGCCAGCAGCCAAGCAGCGGGGGTGGATGAGCAGTTCTTC; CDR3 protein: CASSQAAGVDEQFF
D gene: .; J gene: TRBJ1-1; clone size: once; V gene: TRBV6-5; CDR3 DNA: TGTGCCAGCAGCCTTAGGGCGGGGCTGAACACTGAAGCTTTCTTT; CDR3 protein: CASSLRAGLNTEAFF
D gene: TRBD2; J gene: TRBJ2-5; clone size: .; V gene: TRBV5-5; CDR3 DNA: TGTGCCAGCAGTGGTAGCGGGGGGCCCCAAGAGACCCAGTACTTC; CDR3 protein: CASSGSGGPQETQYF
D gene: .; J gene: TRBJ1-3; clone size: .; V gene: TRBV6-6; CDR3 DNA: TGTGCCAGCACCCATGGGGGGACTACTGGAAACACCATATATTTT; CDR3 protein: CASTHGGTTGNTIYF
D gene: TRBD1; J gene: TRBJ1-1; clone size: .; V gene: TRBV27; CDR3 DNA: TGTGCCAGCCCAGGGGGGTTGGGGGGACATCGCACTGAAGCTTTCTTT; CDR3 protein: CASPGGLGGHRTEAFF
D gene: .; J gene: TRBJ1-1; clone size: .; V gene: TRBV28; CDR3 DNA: TGTGCCAGCAGTGAGGGACACCTAAACACTGAAGCTTTCTTT; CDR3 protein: CASSEGHLNTEAFF